This T cell receptor (beta chain) stems from a study of regulatory T cells in long-lasting Graves disease. Building the TCR beta libraries relied on iRepertoire HTBI primers, and CDR3 regions underwent Arm-PCR. As processed by the authors: The samples yielded 62 TRBV and 13 to 15 TRBJ segments. MiXCR was run by TCRdb on the multiplex PCR reads, yielding one entry per CDR3 protein. TCRdb assigned the V and J calls; the authors' analysis was not used. The table lists some 330,000 distinct CDR3 sequences, roughly 25% of them singletons, with 28% in the top ten. Note on this clonotype: Antigen: not known.

The CDR3 is made up of 15 amino acids. V lost 2 bases, J lost 7 bases, and 12 bases lay in between. Germline V CDR1 and CDR2: LGHDT, YNNKEL (reference sequence). Time point of the sample: persistent/refractory GD, antithyroid drugs over 5 years with positive TRAb. RNA isolated from PBMCs was used to make the TCR library. Study findings and constraints: Persistent patients had a count of shared public clonotypes (more than 2,500) that exceeded that of new patients (about 970).

This sample comprised peripheral blood mononuclear cells (PBMCs), obtained when the disease was refractory, from a patient treated with antithyroid drugs. V usage is TRBV3-1 and J usage is TRBJ1-6; D is undetermined. The origin of this receptor is a woman between 40 and 50 years old with Graves disease. The DNA for the CDR3 is TGTGCCAGCAGCCAATATCCCAGCTCAAATTCACCCCTCCACTTT. It yields the protein CASSQYPSSNSPLHF.